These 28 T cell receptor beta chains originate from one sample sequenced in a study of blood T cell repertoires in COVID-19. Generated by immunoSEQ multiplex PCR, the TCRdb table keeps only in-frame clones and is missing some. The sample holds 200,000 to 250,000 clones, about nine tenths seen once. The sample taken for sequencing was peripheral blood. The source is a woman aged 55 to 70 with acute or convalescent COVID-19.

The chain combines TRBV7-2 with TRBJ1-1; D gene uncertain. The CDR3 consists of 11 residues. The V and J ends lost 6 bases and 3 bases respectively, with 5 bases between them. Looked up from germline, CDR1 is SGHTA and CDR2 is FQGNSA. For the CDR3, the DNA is TGTGCCAGCAGACGAGACACTGAAGCTTTCTTT. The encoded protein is CASRRDTEAFF.

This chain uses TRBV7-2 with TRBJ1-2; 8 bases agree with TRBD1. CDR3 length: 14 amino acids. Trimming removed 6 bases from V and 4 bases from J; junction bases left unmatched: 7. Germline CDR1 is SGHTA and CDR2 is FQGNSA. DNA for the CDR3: TGTGCCAGCAGTGGACAGGGAGGTACCTATGGCTACACCTTC. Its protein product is CASSGQGGTYGYTF.

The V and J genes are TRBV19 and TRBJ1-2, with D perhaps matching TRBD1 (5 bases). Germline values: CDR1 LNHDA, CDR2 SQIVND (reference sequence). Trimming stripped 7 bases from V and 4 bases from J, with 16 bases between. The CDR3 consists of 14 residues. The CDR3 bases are TGTGCCAGTACTAAGACAGCAGCGCCCTATGGCTACACCTTC. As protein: CASTKTAAPYGYTF.

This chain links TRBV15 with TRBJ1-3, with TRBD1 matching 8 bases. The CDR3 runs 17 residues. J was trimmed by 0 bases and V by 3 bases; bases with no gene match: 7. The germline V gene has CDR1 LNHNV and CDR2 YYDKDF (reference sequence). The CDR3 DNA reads TGTGCCACCAGCAGCGGACAGGGCACATTCTCTGGAAACACCATATATTTT. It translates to CATSSGQGTFSGNTIYF.

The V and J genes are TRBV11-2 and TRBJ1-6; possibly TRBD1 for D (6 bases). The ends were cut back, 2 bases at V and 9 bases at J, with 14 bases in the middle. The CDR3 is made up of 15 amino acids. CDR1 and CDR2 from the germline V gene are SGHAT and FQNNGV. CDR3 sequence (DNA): TGTGCCAGCAGCTTAAGTCACAGGGTTGGTTCACCCCTCCACTTT. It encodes CASSLSHRVGSPLHF.

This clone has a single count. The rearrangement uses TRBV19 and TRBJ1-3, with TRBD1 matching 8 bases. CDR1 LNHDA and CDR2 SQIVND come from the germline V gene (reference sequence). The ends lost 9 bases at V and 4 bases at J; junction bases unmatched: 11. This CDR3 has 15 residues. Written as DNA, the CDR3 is TGTGCCAGCAGCGGCAGGGGGCGAAGGGGAAACACCATATATTTT. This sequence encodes CASSGRGRRGNTIYF.

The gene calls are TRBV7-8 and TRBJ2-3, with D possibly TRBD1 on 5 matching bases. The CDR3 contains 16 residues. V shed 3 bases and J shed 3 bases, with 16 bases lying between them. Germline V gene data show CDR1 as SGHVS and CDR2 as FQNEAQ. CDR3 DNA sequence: TGTGCCAGCAGCTTTCAGGGCTCCTCTCGAACAGATACGCAGTATTTT. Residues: CASSFQGSSRTDTQYF.

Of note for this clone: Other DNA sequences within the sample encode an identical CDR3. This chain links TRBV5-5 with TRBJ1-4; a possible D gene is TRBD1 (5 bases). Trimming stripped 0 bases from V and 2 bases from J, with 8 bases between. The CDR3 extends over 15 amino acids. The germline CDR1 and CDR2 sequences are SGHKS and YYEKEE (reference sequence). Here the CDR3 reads CASSLVRGTNEKLFF. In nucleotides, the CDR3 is TGTGCCAGCAGCTTGGTGCGGGGGACTAATGAAAAACTGTTTTTT.

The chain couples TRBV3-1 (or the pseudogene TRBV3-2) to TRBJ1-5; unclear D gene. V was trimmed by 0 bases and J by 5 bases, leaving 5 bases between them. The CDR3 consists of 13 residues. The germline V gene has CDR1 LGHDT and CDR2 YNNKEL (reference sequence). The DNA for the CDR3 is TGTGCCAGCAGCCAAGATCCTTATCAGCCCCAGCATTTT. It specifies CASSQDPYQPQHF.

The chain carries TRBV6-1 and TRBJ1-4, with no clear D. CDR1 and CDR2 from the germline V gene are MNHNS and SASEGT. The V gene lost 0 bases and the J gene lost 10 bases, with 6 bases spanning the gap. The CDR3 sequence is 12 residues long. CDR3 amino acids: CASSEAAVKLFF. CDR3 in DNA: TGTGCCAGCAGTGAAGCAGCGGTAAAACTGTTTTTT.

CDR3 amino acids: CASSLTQLRGYTF. The CDR3 DNA sequence: TGTGCCAGCAGTTTGACACAGCTAAGAGGCTACACCTTC. The chain is built from TRBV12-3 or TRBV12-4 and TRBJ1-2, with D unclear. Between the trimmed V and J ends, which lost 3 bases and 8 bases, there was a span of 13 bases. The CDR3 length is 13 residues.

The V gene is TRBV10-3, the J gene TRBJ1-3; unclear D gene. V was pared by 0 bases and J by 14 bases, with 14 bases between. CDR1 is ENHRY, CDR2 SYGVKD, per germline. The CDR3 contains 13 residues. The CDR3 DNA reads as TGTGCCATCAGTGAGTCTTTGAGGGATCGTGTATATTTT. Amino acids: CAISESLRDRVYF.

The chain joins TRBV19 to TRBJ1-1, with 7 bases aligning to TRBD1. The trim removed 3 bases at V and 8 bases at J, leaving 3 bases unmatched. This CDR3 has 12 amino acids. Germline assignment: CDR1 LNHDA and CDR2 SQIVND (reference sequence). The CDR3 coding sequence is TGTGCCAGTAGTATCCTGGACAGGGAAGCTTTCTTT. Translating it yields CASSILDREAFF.

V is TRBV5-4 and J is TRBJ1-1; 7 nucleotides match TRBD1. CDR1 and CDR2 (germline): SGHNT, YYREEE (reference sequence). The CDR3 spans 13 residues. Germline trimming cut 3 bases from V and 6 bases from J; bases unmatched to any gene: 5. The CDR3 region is CASSSTGVSEAFF. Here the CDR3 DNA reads TGTGCCAGCAGCTCAACAGGGGTCTCTGAAGCTTTCTTT.

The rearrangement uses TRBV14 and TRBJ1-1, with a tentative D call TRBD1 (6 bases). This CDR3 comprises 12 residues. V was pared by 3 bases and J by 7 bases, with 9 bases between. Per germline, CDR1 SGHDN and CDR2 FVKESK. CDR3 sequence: CASSQRGFEAFF. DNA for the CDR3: TGTGCCAGCAGCCAGAGGGGGTTTGAAGCTTTCTTT.

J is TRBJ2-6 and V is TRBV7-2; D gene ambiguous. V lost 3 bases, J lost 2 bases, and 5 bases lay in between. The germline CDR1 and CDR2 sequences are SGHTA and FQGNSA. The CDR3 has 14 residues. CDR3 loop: CASSLRAGANVLTF. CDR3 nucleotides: TGTGCCAGCAGCTTGAGAGCTGGGGCCAACGTCCTGACTTTC.

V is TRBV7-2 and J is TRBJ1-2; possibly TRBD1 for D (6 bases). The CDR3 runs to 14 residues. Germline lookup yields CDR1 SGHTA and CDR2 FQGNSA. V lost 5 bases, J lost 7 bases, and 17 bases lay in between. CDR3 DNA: TGTGCCAGCAGCCACGACAGGCGGTTTGGTGGCTACACCTTC. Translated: CASSHDRRFGGYTF.

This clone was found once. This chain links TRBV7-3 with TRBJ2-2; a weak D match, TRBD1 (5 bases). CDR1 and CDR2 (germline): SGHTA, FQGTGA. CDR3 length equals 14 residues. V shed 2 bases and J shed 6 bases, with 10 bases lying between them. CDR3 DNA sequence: TGTGCCAGCAGCTTATACCCAGGGTCCGGGGAGCTGTTTTTT. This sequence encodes CASSLYPGSGELFF.

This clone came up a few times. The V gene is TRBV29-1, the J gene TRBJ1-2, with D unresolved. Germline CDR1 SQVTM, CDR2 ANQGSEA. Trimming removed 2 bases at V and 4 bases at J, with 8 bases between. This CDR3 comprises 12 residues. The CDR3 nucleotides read TGCAGCGTTGAAAGAACAGTCTATGGCTACACCTTC. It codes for CSVERTVYGYTF.

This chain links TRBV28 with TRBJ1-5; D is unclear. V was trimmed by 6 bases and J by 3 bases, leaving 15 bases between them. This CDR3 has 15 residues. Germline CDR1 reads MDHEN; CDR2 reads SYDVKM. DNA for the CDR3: TGTGCCAGCAGGGCCCCCGATCTCTTCAATCAGCCCCAGCATTTT. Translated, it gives CASRAPDLFNQPQHF.

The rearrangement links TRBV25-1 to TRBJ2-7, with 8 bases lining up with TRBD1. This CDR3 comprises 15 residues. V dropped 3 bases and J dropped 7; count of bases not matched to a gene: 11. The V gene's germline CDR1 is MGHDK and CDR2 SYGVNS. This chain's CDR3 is CASSERGGTGGEQYF. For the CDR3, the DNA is TGTGCCAGCAGTGAGCGAGGTGGAACAGGGGGAGAGCAGTACTTC.

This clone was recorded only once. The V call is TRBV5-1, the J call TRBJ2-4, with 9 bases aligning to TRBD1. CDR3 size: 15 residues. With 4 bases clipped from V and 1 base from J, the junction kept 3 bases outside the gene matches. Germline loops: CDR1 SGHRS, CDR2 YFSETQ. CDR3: CASSPGQGAKNIQYF. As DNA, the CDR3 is TGCGCCAGCAGCCCCGGACAGGGGGCCAAAAACATTCAGTACTTC. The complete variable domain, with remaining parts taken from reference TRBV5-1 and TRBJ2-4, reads KAGVTQTPRYLIKTRGQQVTLSCSPISGHRSVSWYQQTPGQGLQFLFEYFSETQRNKGNFPGRFSGRQFSNSRSEMNVSTLELGDSALYLCASSPGQGAKNIQYFGAGTRLSVL.

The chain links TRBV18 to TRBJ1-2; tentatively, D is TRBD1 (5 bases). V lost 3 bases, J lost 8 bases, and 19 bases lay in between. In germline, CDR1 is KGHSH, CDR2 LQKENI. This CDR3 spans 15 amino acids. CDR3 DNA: TGTGCCAGCTCACCGACGATGGAAGGGGCTGAGGGCTACACCTTC. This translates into CASSPTMEGAEGYTF.

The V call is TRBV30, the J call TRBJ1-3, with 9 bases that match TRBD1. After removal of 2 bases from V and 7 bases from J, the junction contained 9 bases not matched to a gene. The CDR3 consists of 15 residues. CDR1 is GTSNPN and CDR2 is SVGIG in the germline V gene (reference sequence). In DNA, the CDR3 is TGTGCCTGGAGTCTAGGGACAGGGCTCAATAACACCATATATTTT. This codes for CAWSLGTGLNNTIYF.

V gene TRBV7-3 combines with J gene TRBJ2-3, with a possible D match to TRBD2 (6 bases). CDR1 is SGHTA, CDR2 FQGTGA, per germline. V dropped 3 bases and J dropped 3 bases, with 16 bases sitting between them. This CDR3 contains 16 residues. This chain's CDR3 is CASSLNSEGRTDTQYF. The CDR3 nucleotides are TGTGCCAGCAGCTTGAACAGCGAGGGGAGGACAGATACGCAGTATTTT.

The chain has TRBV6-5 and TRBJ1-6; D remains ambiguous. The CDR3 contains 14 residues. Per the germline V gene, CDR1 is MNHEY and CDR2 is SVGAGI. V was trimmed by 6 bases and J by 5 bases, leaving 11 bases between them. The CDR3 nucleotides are TGTGCCAGCAGCCTTGACACCAATAATTCACCCCTCCACTTT. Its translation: CASSLDTNNSPLHF.

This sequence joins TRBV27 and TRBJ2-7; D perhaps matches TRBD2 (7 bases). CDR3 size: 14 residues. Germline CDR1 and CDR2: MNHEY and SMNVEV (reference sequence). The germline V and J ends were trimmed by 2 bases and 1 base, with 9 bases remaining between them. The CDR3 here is CASSLGRGSYEQYF. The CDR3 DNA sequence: TGTGCCAGCAGTTTAGGGAGGGGGTCCTACGAGCAGTACTTC.

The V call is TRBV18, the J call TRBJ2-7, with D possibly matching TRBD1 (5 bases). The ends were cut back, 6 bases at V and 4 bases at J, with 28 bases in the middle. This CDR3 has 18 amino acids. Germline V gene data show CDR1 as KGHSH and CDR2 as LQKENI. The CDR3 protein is CASSRQGPISVDNYEQYF. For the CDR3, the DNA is TGTGCCAGCTCCCGGCAGGGTCCCATATCGGTGGATAATTACGAGCAGTACTTC. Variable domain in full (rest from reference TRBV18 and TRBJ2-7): NAGVMQNPRHLVRRRGQEARLRCSPMKGHSHVYWYRQLPEEGLKFMVYLQKENIIDESGMPKERFSAEFPKEGPSILRIQQVVRGDSAAYFCASSRQGPISVDNYEQYFGPGTRLTVT.